This T cell receptor (beta chain) was sequenced in a study of blood T cells in healthy people across ages. General study results and limits: Relative to aged donors, long-lived donors carried more naive CD4+ cells and displayed higher diversity.

Each donor supplied roughly 10 milliliters of peripheral blood. Using a J-beta primer mix together with a sample-barcoded 5' primer, a second PCR was run for about 7 to 12 cycles. One entry per CDR3 protein results from TCRdb running MiXCR on the 5' RACE reads. This table has more than 650,000 distinct CDR3 sequences, 20% to 30% appearing once. This clonotype was seen only a few times. Antigen: not known. Germline values: CDR1 SGHRS, CDR2 YFSETQ. The CDR3 totals 16 residues. V lost 3 bases, J lost 5 bases, and 8 bases stayed unmatched. This same sample was also taken into another study, of T cells of mothers and their children.

J is TRBJ1-4 and V is TRBV5-1, with 9 bases lining up with TRBD1. The sequence derives from a boy younger than 18 in good health. The sequencing sample was made of blood. The CDR3 reads CASSWGGTGQNEKLFF. DNA for the CDR3: TGCGCCAGCAGCTGGGGGGGGACAGGGCAGAATGAAAAACTGTTTTTT.